The 3 T cell receptor beta chains presented below share a single source sample, sequenced in a study of molecular identifiers for immune sequencing clone quantification. Using its own MiXCR run on the PCR reads, TCRdb lists one record per CDR3 protein. The table shows over 600,000 distinct CDR3 sequences, with 15% to 20% occurring only once. What was sequenced was naive CD8+ T cells from blood, with Jurkat cell RNA spiked in. This sample's subset: FACS-sorted CD8+CD4-CCR7+CD45RA+ naive T cells. These receptor sequences come from a human donor in good health. Some libraries in this study had Jurkat cell RNA spiked in.

The gene calls are TRBV2 and TRBJ2-7, with 13 positions matching TRBD2. Germline CDR1 SNHLY, CDR2 FYNNEI. The CDR3 has 17 amino acids. V lost 5 bases, J lost 0 bases, and 7 bases stayed unmatched. CDR3 bases: TGTGCCAGCAGTCCGGGACTAGCGGGGTTCAGCTCCTACGAGCAGTACTTC. It encodes CASSPGLAGFSSYEQYF.

In this sample, this clonotype turned up many times. V is TRBV4-1 and J is TRBJ2-3, with 11 bases aligning to TRBD2. Germline values: CDR1 MGHRA, CDR2 YSYEKL. Trimming removed 0 bases from V and 2 bases from J; junction bases left unmatched: 7. The length of the CDR3 is 18 residues. The CDR3 DNA follows: TGCGCCAGCAGCCAAGAGCCCCTAGCGGGGGGACTCACAGATACGCAGTATTTT. As protein: CASSQEPLAGGLTDTQYF.

To note about this clonotype: Possible read error: a much larger clone is one base away. The V call is TRBV29-1, the J call TRBJ2-7; D remains ambiguous. The CDR3 runs 13 residues. V lost 4 bases and J lost 3, with 13 bases in between. Germline V CDR1 and CDR2: SQVTM, ANQGSEA. In nucleotides, the CDR3 is TGCAGCGTTGCGGAGACTCAAGGCTACGAGCAGTACTTC. Protein product: CSVAETQGYEQYF.